These 15 T cell receptor beta chains came from one sample sequenced in a study of T cell changes during pregnancy in multiple sclerosis. Profiling relied on immunoSEQ multiplex PCR, and the TCRdb table lists in-frame clones only, not all of them. The table has 55,000 to 95,000 clones, around 94% seen once. Specimen: peripheral blood, collected in the second trimester of pregnancy. These receptors all come from a female donor in good health, enrolled as a control in a pregnancy study.

The V and J genes are TRBV19 and TRBJ1-1, with a possible D match to TRBD1 (6 bases). The germline V gene has CDR1 LNHDA and CDR2 SQIVND (reference sequence). V dropped 5 bases and J dropped 1 base, with 11 bases sitting between them. This CDR3 contains 14 residues. The CDR3 bases are TGTGCCAGTAGTCTAAGACAGGCGAACACTGAAGCTTTCTTT. It codes for CASSLRQANTEAFF.

The DNA of the CDR3 is TGTGCCAGCAGTCTTGACAGGGGATCTTCTGGGGCCAACGTCCTGACTTTC. Its protein product is CASSLDRGSSGANVLTF. The J gene is TRBJ2-6, the V gene TRBV6-4; 8 bases are shared with TRBD1. Losses at the gene ends were 5 bases for V and 1 base for J; bases not matched to a gene: 7. Germline V lookup: CDR1 MRHNA, CDR2 SNTAGT. The CDR3 has 17 amino acids.

The gene calls are TRBV27 and TRBJ1-5; D gene uncertain. The germline gives CDR1 MNHEY, CDR2 SMNVEV (reference sequence). The CDR3 is 19 residues long. V was pared by 4 bases and J by 4 bases, with 26 bases between. The CDR3 loop is CASSSPPGVKPGGNQPQHF. CDR3 in DNA: TGTGCCAGCAGTTCTCCTCCCGGGGTTAAGCCAGGAGGAAATCAGCCCCAGCATTTT.

The gene calls are TRBV5-6 and TRBJ2-5; 11 bases map to TRBD1. The J call may be in error: the DNA end matches TRBJ2-7 better. The CDR3 has 16 amino acids. Germline V gene data show CDR1 as SGHDT and CDR2 as YYEEEE. The CDR3 bases are TGTGCCAGCAGATCCGGGACAGGGGGGAGCTCCTACGAGCAGTACTTC. Protein: CASRSGTGGSSYEQYF.

This chain links TRBV6-6 with TRBJ2-7; 7 bases map to TRBD2. The trim removed 8 bases at V and 6 bases at J, leaving 10 bases unmatched. The CDR3 is 13 residues long. Germline V CDR1 and CDR2: MNHNY, SVGAGI (reference sequence). CDR3 region: CASQGGERVEQYF. The DNA for the CDR3 is TGTGCCAGCCAGGGAGGGGAGCGGGTCGAGCAGTACTTC.

The J gene is TRBJ1-1, the V gene TRBV30; TRBD1 matches 10 bases. CDR1 is GTSNPN, CDR2 SVGIG, per germline (reference sequence). Germline trimming cut 3 bases from V and 11 bases from J; bases unmatched to any gene: 9. This CDR3 spans 13 amino acids. The DNA for the CDR3 is TGTGCCTGGAGCCCCGGGACAGGGGTTCGTGCTTTCTTT. Translated: CAWSPGTGVRAFF.

This rearrangement joins TRBV14 to TRBJ1-1, with D possibly matching TRBD1 (6 bases). Trimming took off 3 bases at V and 4 bases at J, with 18 bases between the two ends. CDR1 is SGHDN, CDR2 FVKESK, per germline. CDR3 length equals 16 residues. CDR3 sequence reads: CASSQGWGLRGTEAFF. The DNA for the CDR3 is TGTGCCAGCAGCCAGGGTTGGGGGCTACGGGGCACTGAAGCTTTCTTT. The full variable domain, completed using reference TRBV14 and TRBJ1-1, is EAGVTQFPSHSVIEKGQTVTLRCDPISGHDNLYWYRRVMGKEIKFLLHFVKESKQDESGMPNNRFLAERTGGTYSTLKVQPAELEDSGVYFCASSQGWGLRGTEAFFGQGTRLTVV.

The CDR3 is CASSQSQGRGEKLFF. The CDR3 region has the DNA TGTGCCAGCAGCCAGTCACAGGGCAGGGGGGAAAAACTGTTTTTT. This chain connects TRBV4-2 to TRBJ1-4, with 7 positions matching TRBD1. The CDR3 totals 15 residues. The J segment lost 8 bases and the V segment lost 3 bases, leaving 9 bases of the junction unmatched. Germline CDR1 is LGHNA and CDR2 is YNFKEQ.

The rearrangement joins TRBV28 to TRBJ2-7; 7 bases are shared with TRBD1. Trimming took 6 bases from V and 4 from J; bases not matched to a gene: 6. Germline lookup yields CDR1 MDHEN and CDR2 SYDVKM. The CDR3 is made up of 13 amino acids. Here the CDR3 DNA reads TGTGCCAGCAGCGGGGACAGCAGTTACGAGCAGTACTTC. It specifies CASSGDSSYEQYF.

V is TRBV7-2 and J is TRBJ2-2; TRBD2 is a possible D gene (6 bases). Germline V gene data show CDR1 as SGHTA and CDR2 as FQGNSA. This CDR3 is built from 15 residues. Trimming removed 5 bases from V and 5 bases from J, with 15 bases in between. The CDR3 protein is CASSPWGERTGELFF. The DNA for the CDR3 is TGTGCCAGCAGCCCGTGGGGGGAGAGGACCGGGGAGCTGTTTTTT.

The chain is built from TRBV7-2 and TRBJ1-2; D is possibly TRBD1 (5 bases). V lost 3 bases and J 4 bases, leaving 18 bases between the germline ends. The CDR3 is 16 residues long. Germline loops: CDR1 SGHTA, CDR2 FQGNSA. CDR3 coding DNA: TGTGCCAGCAGCTTGGGGGGGGTAGAACGGGCCTATGGCTACACCTTC. This codes for CASSLGGVERAYGYTF.

This clone occurred once. The V call is TRBV7-2, the J call TRBJ1-1, with TRBD1 matching over 8 bases. Germline CDR1 and CDR2: SGHTA and FQGNSA. Trimming removed 5 bases from V and 11 bases from J; junction bases left unmatched: 10. The CDR3 consists of 13 residues. The CDR3 reads CASSSRDRQAAFF. Written as DNA, the CDR3 is TGTGCCAGCAGCAGCCGGGACAGGCAGGCGGCTTTCTTT.

The chain carries TRBV28 and TRBJ1-5; possible D gene TRBD1, 5 bases. The germline V gene has CDR1 MDHEN and CDR2 SYDVKM. This CDR3 is 12 amino acids long. V lost 5 bases and J lost 6, with 8 bases in between. This chain's CDR3 is CASSSQGQPQHF. CDR3 DNA: TGTGCCAGCAGTAGTCAGGGTCAGCCCCAGCATTTT.

This rearrangement joins TRBV7-2 to TRBJ2-7, with no clear D. The CDR3 covers 14 residues. Germline lookup yields CDR1 SGHTA and CDR2 FQGNSA. V lost 5 bases to trimming and J lost 2 bases, with 13 bases between them. DNA of the CDR3: TGTGCCAGCAGCCCCGGCAGCAGGCCCTACGAGCAGTACTTC. Translated, it gives CASSPGSRPYEQYF.

The chain couples TRBV6-5 to TRBJ1-2, with TRBD1 as a possible D gene (5 bases). The length of the CDR3 is 13 residues. V lost 2 bases and J lost 9, with 13 bases in between. The germline CDR1 and CDR2 sequences are MNHEY and SVGAGI. The CDR3 nucleotides read TGTGCCAGCAGTTACGCGGCAGGGCGAAGCTACACCTTC. The encoded protein is CASSYAAGRSYTF.